This paragraph reports one T cell receptor (beta chain). Seattle patient enrollment occurred during active infection, with longitudinal follow-up thereafter. This sample is part of a study of blood T cell repertoires in COVID-19. Study-wide background: Sites across the United States, Italy and Spain contributed samples from acute and convalescent COVID-19. Sample material is recorded as cDNA or gDNA derived from T cells, B-cell-depleted T cells, or PBMCs.

The CDR3 spans 16 residues. V trimming: 5 bases; J trimming: 5 bases; junction bases outside the gene matches: 10. The germline CDR1 and CDR2 sequences are SGHVS and FQNEAQ. In the authors' workflow: Amplified reference gene primers provided the basis for estimating nucleated cell counts. Here immunoSEQ multiplex PCR was the method, and the copy in TCRdb shows in-frame clones only, minus some. Clone size and the V and J calls come from that table; the DNA yielded D and trimming. The sample lists under 95,000 clones, 70% to 85% seen once, with 2.5% to 3.5% in the top ten. Sample: peripheral blood. The sequence was obtained from a woman older than 75 with COVID-19, enrolled during active disease. The chain is built from TRBV7-8 and TRBJ1-2; 11 bases are a match to TRBD1. Here the CDR3 DNA reads TGTGCCAGCAGCCCGGGACAGGGGGATTTCAGTTATGGCTACACCTTC. Residues: CASSPGQGDFSYGYTF.